This T cell receptor (beta chain) was sequenced for a study of shared T cell receptors in the human thymus (dated by TCRdb to the early 2020s). For the study in its entirety: The study examined how the human thymus generates shared, self-reactive T-cell receptor alpha chains.

V is cut back by 4 bases and J by 5 bases, with 9 bases in the junction unmatched. Reading from cysteine to phenylalanine, the CDR3 counts 16 amino acids. Of the read, only the CDR3 DNA is kept; its 48 bases are in frame from base 1. Taken from the germline V gene (reference sequence), the CDR1 and CDR2 loops are MNHNY and SVGAGI. Library preparation used the immunoSEQ multiplex PCR assay. TCRdb mirrors the immuneACCESS table, restricted to in-frame sequences. Some clones are absent from its copies; in checked studies, under half trace to an unresolved V gene, and the reason for the others is unknown. This sample holds 500,000 to 850,000 clones; about 89% were observed only once. The ten largest account for 0.0094% of the sample. A note on this clone: The clone's antigen remains unknown. No qualities accompany the bases; no much larger clone lies one base away.

The same sample was also studied in work on human thymus T cells. The second study reports: In Finland, the donors were immunologically healthy infants who were having open corrective cardiac surgery for congenital heart defects. Thymus tissue was collected as surgical resects that were removed during corrective cardiac surgery. Biased V and J gene segment usage appeared to be present in both thymic and peripheral blood repertoires. Highly overlapping thymic TCR repertoires among unrelated individuals were reported in the related research. The study used under 10 infant thymus samples plus four related peripheral blood samples to characterize TCR alpha and beta repertoires. The cohort included more than 5 male and a couple of female infants, with donor ages spanning 7 to 244 days. After being mechanically released from the tissue, thymocytes were kept at -70 degrees C in pellets of about 9.5-30 million cells. A QIAsymphony instrument was used to extract genomic DNA from frozen cell pellets. The immunoSEQ multiplex PCR assay was used to amplify the TCRB and TCRAD loci from a standardized amount of quality-controlled genomic DNA. The V(D)J region was spanned by amplicons of a length sufficient to cover the CDR3 and to identify V and J genes. The amplicons were sequenced on an Illumina platform via the commercial immunoSEQ service. Corrections for primer bias and sequencing errors followed previously described methods, while TCRAD and TCRB definitions were based on the IMGT database. Repertoires were analysed with immunoSEQ Analyzer 3.0 and VDJTools, covering basic statistics, V/J segment usage, diversity estimates, rarefaction and pairwise overlap. Chao1, ChaoE, Efron-Thisted, Shannon and inverse Simpson indices were used to estimate diversity, which was also estimated on datasets down-sampled to the smallest sample. Repertoire overlap was assessed by strict matching of CDR3 nucleotide sequence, V gene and J gene, and clustering was done by Jaccard-based multidimensional scaling. On average, roughly 800,000 unique TCRB clonotypes were obtained from thymus samples, compared with 70,000 to 90,000 from blood samples.

The clonotype was recovered from a boy younger than two with a congenital heart defect. Donor details come from another sample of the same person, matched by shared clones. The sequenced material came from thymocytes. The rearrangement combines TRBV6-6 with TRBJ1-5, with TRBD1 matching 9 junction bases. The CDR3 reads as follows: CASSSQMGQGDQPQHF. The DNA reads TGTGCCAGCAGTTCCCAGATGGGACAGGGAGATCAGCCCCAGCATTTT.